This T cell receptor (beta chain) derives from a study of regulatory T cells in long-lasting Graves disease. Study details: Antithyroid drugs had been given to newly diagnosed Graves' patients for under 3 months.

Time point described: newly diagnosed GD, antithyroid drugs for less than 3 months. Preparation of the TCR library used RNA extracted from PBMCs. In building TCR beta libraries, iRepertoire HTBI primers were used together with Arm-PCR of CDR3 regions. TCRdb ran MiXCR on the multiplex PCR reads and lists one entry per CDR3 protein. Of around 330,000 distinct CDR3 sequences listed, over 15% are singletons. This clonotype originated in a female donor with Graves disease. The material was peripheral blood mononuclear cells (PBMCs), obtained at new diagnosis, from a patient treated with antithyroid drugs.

CDR3 coding DNA: TGTGCCAGCAGTCAGAAGCGGACGAACACCGGGGAGCTGTTTTTT. Protein sequence: CASSQKRTNTGELFF. The chain joins TRBV27 to TRBJ2-2, with D possibly being TRBD2 (5 bases). The CDR3 contains 15 residues. V was cut by 5 bases and J by 0 bases, with 10 bases left in between. Per germline, CDR1 MNHEY and CDR2 SMNVEV (reference sequence).